This entry describes one T cell receptor beta chain. The data are from a study of T-cell memory formation after mild COVID-19. Trimming stripped 2 bases from V and 2 bases from J, with 18 bases between. The CDR3 is 17 residues long. TCRdb re-derived calls from the 5' RACE reads in MiXCR, one entry per CDR3 protein. The sample lists about 560,000 distinct CDR3 sequences, roughly 20% occurring once. What was sequenced was PBMCs or a T cell subset sorted from them (not recorded which). This chain connects TRBV12-3 or TRBV12-4 to TRBJ1-1; no clear D. This clonotype was sampled from an adult woman who had mild COVID-19 (a few samples of this study predate the infection). Cell type and time point are not known. CDR3 DNA sequence: TGTGCCAGCAGTTTAAATGTTCGTGCCAGGAGTAACACTGAAGCTTTCTTT. Residues: CASSLNVRARSNTEAFF.